Below are 14 T cell receptor beta chains sequenced from a single sample in a study. TCRdb itself ran the RT-PCR reads through MiXCR, one entry per CDR3 protein. This sample has around 700,000 distinct CDR3 sequences, with 12% to 15% found just once. Specimen: memory CD4+ T cells from blood. These receptor sequences come from a female donor in good health, serving as a healthy control.

With respect to this clonotype: Because the CDR3 is missing its conserved closing phenylalanine or tryptophan, this is likely a read error. The chain links TRBV5-1 to TRBJ2-1; 12 nucleotides line up with TRBD2. This CDR3 spans 14 amino acids. Germline V CDR1 and CDR2: SGHRS, YFSETQ. The CDR3 DNA reads TGCGCCAGCAGCTCGGGACTAGCGGGCAATAAGCAGTTCATC. Amino acids: CASSSGLAGNKQFI.

The chain links TRBV28 to TRBJ1-2; 9 nucleotides line up with TRBD1. The CDR3 totals 13 residues. V lost 6 bases and J lost 7; bases outside the gene matches: 6. Germline V CDR1 and CDR2: MDHEN, SYDVKM. Written as DNA, the CDR3 is TGTGCCAGCAGCTGGGACAGGGTTGCTGGCTACACCTTC. Translated, it gives CASSWDRVAGYTF.

This clonotype showed up just a few times. V usage is TRBV10-3 and J usage is TRBJ2-5; D possibly corresponds to TRBD2 (6 bases). Germline loops: CDR1 ENHRY, CDR2 SYGVKD. The CDR3 runs to 13 residues. Trimming shortened V by 10 bases and J by 5 bases, and 17 bases separated the two germline ends. In DNA form, the CDR3 reads TGTGCCACCCACGGGGTTCGGGGGGAGACCCAGTACTTC. Protein: CATHGVRGETQYF.

This clonotype was counted only a few times. J is TRBJ2-7 and V is TRBV7-2; 9 bases match TRBD1. The V and J ends lost 1 base and 4 bases, in that order; junction bases with no gene match: 5. The CDR3 is 15 amino acids. Germline CDR1 reads SGHTA; CDR2 reads FQGNSA. The CDR3 DNA follows: TGTGCCAGCAGCTTAGAAGGGACAGGGCCTTACGAGCAGTACTTC. Residues: CASSLEGTGPYEQYF.

This clonotype was counted at least ten times. The chain joins TRBV4-3 to TRBJ1-6; D uncertain. Trimming removed 0 bases from V and 3 bases from J, with 9 bases in between. Germline CDR1 and CDR2: LGHNA and YSLEER. CDR3 length: 16 residues. Here the CDR3 reads CASSQETEHYNSPLHF. The CDR3 DNA sequence: TGCGCCAGCAGCCAAGAAACGGAACACTATAATTCACCCCTCCACTTT.

This clonotype appeared a few times. The CDR3 bases are TGCAGTGCTGCCCGTGATAACTCAGGAGAGCAGTACTTC. This encodes CSAARDNSGEQYF. This chain connects TRBV20-1 to TRBJ2-7; D remains ambiguous. The CDR3 is made up of 13 amino acids. Trimming left V 5 bases short and J 7 bases short, with 18 bases between. Germline CDR1 is DFQATT and CDR2 is SNEGSKA (reference sequence).

This clonotype was recorded a few times. The chain is built from TRBV20-1 and TRBJ2-3; TRBD2 matches 9 bases. V shed 5 bases and J 3 bases; nucleotides not matched to a gene: 9. The germline gives CDR1 DFQATT, CDR2 SNEGSKA (reference sequence). This CDR3 has 15 amino acids. The CDR3 DNA follows: TGCAGTGCTCACCTTAGCGGGAGAGGGACAGATACGCAGTATTTT. It specifies CSAHLSGRGTDTQYF.

This clonotype was counted ten times or more. This chain connects TRBV29-1 to TRBJ2-1; D is undetermined. Trimming left V 6 bases short and J 4 bases short, with 10 bases between. This CDR3 has 12 amino acids. Germline values: CDR1 SQVTM, CDR2 ANQGSEA. Here the CDR3 reads CSVRTGYNEQFF. The CDR3 DNA sequence: TGCAGCGTCCGGACCGGATACAATGAGCAGTTCTTC.

Turning to this clonotype: This may come from a read error, since a much larger clone is one base off. V gene TRBV12-3 or TRBV12-4 combines with J gene TRBJ2-7; D unresolved. CDR3 length: 14 residues. The CDR3 spells CASSAGIVFYEQNF. CDR3 DNA sequence: TGTGCCAGCAGTGCTGGGATTGTGTTCTACGAGCAGAACTTC.

The V and J genes are TRBV30 and TRBJ1-4; the D gene is possibly TRBD1 (5 bases). Germline loops: CDR1 GTSNPN, CDR2 SVGIG (reference sequence). The CDR3 length is 12 residues. Trimming left V 5 bases short and J 8 bases short, with 12 bases between. CDR3 coding DNA: TGTGCCTGGGGTGGGACCGGAGAAAAACTGTTTTTT. It codes for CAWGGTGEKLFF.

This clonotype was recorded many times. The chain's CDR3 is CASEGHSNEQFF. The CDR3 region has the DNA TGTGCCTCTGAGGGACACTCGAATGAGCAGTTCTTC. The gene calls are TRBV10-3 and TRBJ2-1, with D perhaps matching TRBD1 (6 bases). The CDR3 runs 12 residues. Trimming cost V 11 bases and J 7 bases, with 15 bases left between them. Germline values: CDR1 ENHRY, CDR2 SYGVKD.

This clonotype was seen a single time. Relative to the germline gene, one junction end is altered; a read error may explain this. The gene calls are TRBV4-3 and TRBJ2-1, with 14 bases matching TRBD2. This CDR3 spans 17 amino acids. CDR1 is LGHNA and CDR2 is YSLEER in the germline V gene. CDR3 sequence (DNA): TGCTCCAGCAGCCAGGCGGCCAGGACTAGCGGGAGGAATGAGCAGTTCTTC. Amino acid sequence: CSSSQAARTSGRNEQFF.

The V and J genes are TRBV27 and TRBJ2-3; 10 positions agree with TRBD1. The CDR3 length is 16 residues. From germline, CDR1 is MNHEY and CDR2 SMNVEV (reference sequence). The ends lost 6 bases at V and 2 bases at J; junction bases unmatched: 8. CDR3 loop: CASRPRTGGTTDTQYF. The CDR3 nucleotides read TGTGCCAGCAGACCGAGGACAGGGGGAACCACAGATACGCAGTATTTT.

This clonotype was observed a handful of times. The chain couples TRBV6-5 to TRBJ2-7; D ambiguous. Germline CDR1 is MNHEY and CDR2 is SVGAGI. The ends were cut back, 0 bases at V and 5 bases at J, with 11 bases in the middle. The CDR3 is 14 amino acids. For the CDR3, the DNA is TGTGCCAGCAGTTACTCGTACAATTCTCACGAGCAGTACTTC. Translation: CASSYSYNSHEQYF.